The present T cell receptor (beta chain) was sequenced within a study of blood T cells in healthy people across ages. In its sample, this clonotype was seen a few times. Next came a second PCR, run for roughly 6 to 11 cycles, which used a sample-barcoded 5' primer along with a J-beta primer mix. TCRdb called the 5' RACE reads again in MiXCR, with one record for every CDR3 protein. Of about 580,000 distinct CDR3 sequences listed, 40% to 55% were seen once; the top ten hold roughly 25%. The CDR3 has 16 amino acids. Germline loops: CDR1 ENHRY, CDR2 SYGVKD. Trimming at V came to 3 bases and at J to 5 bases, leaving 11 bases not matched to a gene.

The specimen was blood. V usage is TRBV10-3 and J usage is TRBJ2-7; 9 nucleotides align to TRBD1. The receptor was isolated from an older man in good health. CDR3 nucleotides: TGTGCCATCAGTGAAGGTCGGGGACAGGGATTTCACGAGCAGTACTTC. It encodes CAISEGRGQGFHEQYF.